This record looks at one TCR beta chain sequence and its context. V lost 3 bases and J 0 bases, leaving 8 bases between the germline ends. CDR3 length equals 15 residues. Germline V CDR1 and CDR2: MNHEY, SMNVEV (reference sequence). The data belong to a study of blood T cell repertoires in COVID-19. Produced via immunoSEQ multiplex PCR; TCRdb's table is partial and in-frame only. Among about 190,000 clones, around 84% were seen once, and the ten largest hold 15% to 20%. Sequencing was carried out using peripheral blood. This sequence originates from a human donor in a cohort sampled during active COVID-19. This chain links TRBV27 with TRBJ1-4; D ambiguous. The CDR3 loop is CASSLLSATNEKLFF. CDR3 coding DNA: TGTGCCAGCAGTTTGTTGAGTGCAACTAATGAAAAACTGTTTTTT. The variable domain in full, with the rest retrieved from reference TRBV27 and TRBJ1-4, is EAQVTQNPRYLITVTGKKLTVTCSQNMNHEYMSWYRQDPGLGLRQIYYSMNVEVTDKGDVPEGYKVSRKEKRNFPLILESPSPNQTSLYFCASSLLSATNEKLFFGSGTQLSVL.